This entry lists 25 T cell receptor beta chains sequenced from one sample in a study of blood T cell repertoires in COVID-19. Here immunoSEQ multiplex PCR was the method, and the copy in TCRdb shows in-frame clones only, minus some. The data hold about 320,000 clones, with 89% observed a single time. The sequencing input was peripheral blood. The receptors derive from a woman under 40 with COVID-19, enrolled during active disease.

The chain's CDR3 is CASSITGGAEKLFF. CDR3 DNA: TGTGCCAGTAGTATCACAGGGGGTGCTGAAAAACTGTTTTTT. The rearrangement uses TRBV19 and TRBJ1-4; 8 bases agree with TRBD1. Germline lookup yields CDR1 LNHDA and CDR2 SQIVND (reference sequence). There are 14 residues in the CDR3. V shed 3 bases and J 7 bases; nucleotides not matched to a gene: 4.

The chain joins TRBV9 to TRBJ1-1; D gene unclear. The germline V and J ends were trimmed by 4 bases and 0 bases, with 4 bases remaining between them. The V gene's germline CDR1 is SGDLS and CDR2 YYNGEE. The CDR3 is made up of 12 amino acids. CDR3 bases: TGTGCCAGCAGCACACTGAACACTGAAGCTTTCTTT. Translation: CASSTLNTEAFF. Based on the CDR3 plus reference TRBV9 and TRBJ1-1, the full variable domain is DSGVTQTPKHLITATGQRVTLRCSPRSGDLSVYWYQQSLDQGLQFLIQYYNGEERAKGNILERFSAQQFPDLHSELNLSSLELGDSALYFCASSTLNTEAFFGQGTRLTVV.

This clone has just one count. The rearrangement joins TRBV10-2 to TRBJ1-2, with TRBD1 identical over 12 bases. The CDR3 is 16 amino acids. Germline CDR1 WSHSY, CDR2 SAAADI. V lost 1 base, J lost 4 bases, and 4 bases stayed unmatched. CDR3 nucleotides: TGCGCCAGCAGTGAGTGGGGGGACAGGGGGCCCTATGGCTACACCTTC. Translating gives CASSEWGDRGPYGYTF.

Here the CDR3 reads CASSGTDSIEAFF. The CDR3 region has the DNA TGTGCCAGCAGTGGGACAGACAGCATTGAAGCTTTCTTT. The chain is built from TRBV12-3 or TRBV12-4 and TRBJ1-1; TRBD1 aligns across 7 bases. Trimming at V came to 5 bases and at J to 7 bases, leaving 7 bases not matched to a gene. This CDR3 comprises 13 residues.

This chain links TRBV5-6 with TRBJ2-7; perhaps TRBD1 as D (5 bases). Germline V gene lookup returns CDR1 SGHDT and CDR2 YYEEEE. V dropped 2 bases and J dropped 12 bases, with 18 bases sitting between them. There are 13 residues in the CDR3. DNA for the CDR3: TGTGCCAGCAGCTTAATGCCCCAGGGTTTTCCGTACTTC. Its protein is CASSLMPQGFPYF.

CDR3 sequence: CASSQGRWSDSQETQYF. The CDR3 DNA follows: TGCGCCAGCAGCCAAGGAAGGTGGTCAGACAGCCAAGAGACCCAGTACTTC. This chain joins TRBV4-1 and TRBJ2-5; a possible D gene is TRBD1 (5 bases). Trimming removed 1 base at V and 1 base at J, with 16 bases between. The germline V gene has CDR1 MGHRA and CDR2 YSYEKL. The CDR3 covers 17 residues.

V gene TRBV11-2 combines with J gene TRBJ2-3; a possible D gene is TRBD2 (6 bases). Germline V gene sequence: CDR1 SGHAT, CDR2 FQNNGV. Trimming took 6 bases from V and 0 from J, leaving 13 bases between them. The CDR3 loop spans 15 amino acids. The CDR3 protein is CASSLGSGSTDTQYF. The CDR3 DNA follows: TGTGCCAGCAGTCTGGGTAGCGGAAGCACAGATACGCAGTATTTT.

The chain recombines TRBV27 with TRBJ1-2; no clear D. CDR1 MNHEY and CDR2 SMNVEV come from the germline V gene (reference sequence). V was shortened by 3 bases and J by 8 bases, with 16 bases between the two germline ends. There are 14 residues in the CDR3. This chain's CDR3 is CASSFGSGFPGYTF. CDR3 bases: TGTGCCAGCAGTTTTGGTTCCGGTTTCCCCGGCTACACCTTC.

The chain couples TRBV6-4 to TRBJ1-2; D possibly corresponds to TRBD1 (5 bases). The germline gives CDR1 MRHNA, CDR2 SNTAGT. This CDR3 contains 12 residues. V was pared by 3 bases and J by 4 bases, with 6 bases between. CDR3 in amino acids: CASSDDSYGYTF. In nucleotides, the CDR3 is TGTGCCAGCAGTGATGACAGCTATGGCTACACCTTC.

V usage is TRBV6-4 and J usage is TRBJ1-1; perhaps TRBD1 as D (6 bases). Per the germline V gene, CDR1 is MRHNA and CDR2 is SNTAGT. CDR3 size: 15 residues. V was trimmed by 7 bases and J by 1 base, leaving 16 bases between them. The CDR3 region has the DNA TGTGCCAGCATCCGACAGGCTAGGGCGAACACTGAAGCTTTCTTT. Translating it yields CASIRQARANTEAFF.

The CDR3 DNA sequence: TGCGCCAGCAGCCAATTGCGGGGGGGCCAAAATGAGCAGTTCTTC. Its protein product is CASSQLRGGQNEQFF. This sequence joins TRBV4-1 and TRBJ2-1; 9 nucleotides agree with TRBD2. The CDR3 totals 15 residues. Germline CDR1 is MGHRA and CDR2 is YSYEKL. V was clipped by 2 bases and J by 7 bases; unmatched bases: 6.

The chain is built from TRBV2 and TRBJ1-3; D is uncertain. CDR3 length: 15 amino acids. Per germline, CDR1 SNHLY and CDR2 FYNNEI. Trimming cost V 4 bases and J 1 base, with 11 bases left between them. The CDR3 protein is CASSGLLWSGNTIYF. The CDR3 coding sequence is TGTGCCAGCAGTGGACTGCTCTGGTCTGGAAACACCATATATTTT.

This chain connects TRBV12-3 or TRBV12-4 to TRBJ1-1; D is undetermined. V lost 5 bases and J 1 base, leaving 8 bases between the germline ends. The CDR3 is 13 amino acids. CDR3 in amino acids: CASSRMRNTEAFF. The DNA for the CDR3 is TGTGCCAGCAGTCGCATGAGGAACACTGAAGCTTTCTTT.

V is TRBV29-1 and J is TRBJ2-2; TRBD2 agrees at 9 bases. The CDR3 runs 12 residues. V shed 6 bases, J shed 7 bases, and the junction held 3 bases outside the gene matches. Germline CDR1 and CDR2: SQVTM and ANQGSEA. For the CDR3, the DNA is TGCAGCGTCCCGCGGGGGGGCGGGGAGCTGTTTTTT. It specifies CSVPRGGGELFF.

The V call is TRBV28, the J call TRBJ1-2, with TRBD1 identical over 10 bases. Germline V CDR1 and CDR2: MDHEN, SYDVKM. J was trimmed by 6 bases and V by 6 bases; bases with no gene match: 7. The CDR3 sequence is 14 residues long. CDR3 DNA: TGTGCCAGCAGCCCGACAGGGGGCCAGAATGGCTACACCTTC. It specifies CASSPTGGQNGYTF.

This chain links TRBV4-2 with TRBJ2-1; possibly TRBD2 for D (7 bases). Trimming removed 7 bases at V and 9 bases at J, with 22 bases between. CDR1 and CDR2 from the germline V gene are LGHNA and YNFKEQ. This CDR3 region has 15 residues. The chain's CDR3 is CASIKGEGGPGEQFF. The CDR3 DNA reads TGTGCCAGCATCAAAGGGGAGGGGGGGCCTGGTGAGCAGTTCTTC.

The chain has TRBV3-1 (or the pseudogene TRBV3-2) and TRBJ1-6; D is ambiguous. Looked up from germline, CDR1 is LGHDT and CDR2 is YNNKEL (reference sequence). V was cut by 4 bases and J by 8 bases, with 9 bases left in between. This CDR3 contains 13 residues. As DNA, the CDR3 is TGTGCCAGCAGCCCCCTAGTTGATTCACCCCTCCACTTT. The encoded protein is CASSPLVDSPLHF.

V is TRBV11-3 and J is TRBJ2-3; 8 nucleotides line up with TRBD2. The germline CDR1 and CDR2 sequences are SGHNT and YENEEA. The ends lost 0 bases at V and 5 bases at J; junction bases unmatched: 10. This CDR3 spans 17 amino acids. CDR3 nucleotides: TGTGCCAGCAGCTTAGATGGCCGGGGGGGCCGTGGAGATACGCAGTATTTT. This sequence encodes CASSLDGRGGRGDTQYF.

The chain joins TRBV18 to TRBJ2-6; 8 positions match TRBD1. The CDR3 has 18 residues. Germline V CDR1 and CDR2: KGHSH, LQKENI. The V and J ends lost 4 bases and 0 bases, in that order; junction bases with no gene match: 8. CDR3 nucleotide sequence: TGTGCCAGCTCACTACAGGGGGAGTGGAACTCTGGGGCCAACGTCCTGACTTTC. Its protein product is CASSLQGEWNSGANVLTF.

This clone has at least ten counts. The chain uses TRBV4-2 and TRBJ1-1, with D perhaps TRBD1 (5 bases). This CDR3 region has 14 residues. V was clipped by 1 base and J by 8 bases, with 14 bases between them. The germline V gene has CDR1 LGHNA and CDR2 YNFKEQ. CDR3 region: CASSQAGGGQEAFF. The CDR3 region has the DNA TGTGCCAGCAGCCAAGCCGGTGGCGGACAAGAAGCTTTCTTT.

The chain joins TRBV11-2 to TRBJ2-5; TRBD1 agrees at 11 bases. Germline CDR1 and CDR2: SGHAT and FQNNGV. The CDR3 is made up of 14 amino acids. Trimming removed 5 bases from V and 4 bases from J; junction bases left unmatched: 3. Written as DNA, the CDR3 is TGTGCCAGCAGCGCGGACAGGGGGCTAGAGACCCAGTACTTC. It is translated as CASSADRGLETQYF. The full variable domain, its missing parts supplied by reference TRBV11-2 and TRBJ2-5, is EAGVAQSPRYKIIEKRQSVAFWCNPISGHATLYWYQQILGQGPKLLIQFQNNGVVDDSQLPKDRFSAERLKGVDSTLKIQPAKLEDSAVYLCASSADRGLETQYFGPGTRLLVL.

The chain recombines TRBV20-1 with TRBJ2-7; no definite D call. The CDR3 is 11 residues long. Germline-derived CDR1 and CDR2 are DFQATT and SNEGSKA (reference sequence). V was shortened by 6 bases and J by 3 bases, with 9 bases between the two germline ends. In DNA form, the CDR3 reads TGCAGTGCCCTCCAGTACTACGAGCAGTACTTC. This gives the protein CSALQYYEQYF.

The V call is TRBV7-8, the J call TRBJ1-2, with D uncertain. Germline lookup yields CDR1 SGHVS and CDR2 FQNEAQ. Trimming took off 4 bases at V and 7 bases at J, with 7 bases between the two ends. This CDR3 region has 11 residues. In nucleotides, the CDR3 is TGTGCCAGCAGCTCGCTAAGTGGCTACACCTTC. Translated: CASSSLSGYTF.

This chain connects TRBV6-5 to TRBJ2-3; the match to TRBD2 covers 8 bases. The CDR3 has 14 residues. Germline V gives CDR1 MNHEY, CDR2 SVGAGI. After removal of 7 bases from V and 2 bases from J, the junction contained 5 bases not matched to a gene. CDR3 residues: CASKGGGNTDTQYF. In DNA form, the CDR3 reads TGTGCCAGCAAGGGCGGGGGGAACACAGATACGCAGTATTTT.

This chain links TRBV5-1 with TRBJ1-1; no firm D call. This CDR3 is built from 14 residues. CDR1 and CDR2 (germline): SGHRS, YFSETQ. Trimming took off 1 base at V and 4 bases at J, with 11 bases between the two ends. The CDR3 is CASSLWPEGTEAFF. The CDR3 DNA is TGCGCCAGCAGCTTGTGGCCCGAGGGCACTGAAGCTTTCTTT.